The clone carrying this TCR beta chain was seen at least ten times. Its antigen remains unidentified. The source of the sample is a study of T cells in Graves' hyperthyroidism and ophthalmopathy. Amplified regions were TCR beta CDR3 sequences from RNA transcripts. In the first-round RT-PCR of the TCR CDR3, the HTBI primer set was used. TCRdb used MiXCR to reprocess the multiplex PCR reads, holding one entry per CDR3 protein. This sample has about 560,000 distinct CDR3 sequences, with 12% to 15% found just once. General study findings and limits: Prediction of ophthalmopathy progression came a median roughly 6.6 months pre-onset. Through a model of 13 V-J features, ophthalmopathy was separated from stable hyperthyroidism.

This CDR3 spans 13 amino acids. The germline V and J ends were trimmed by 5 bases and 9 bases, with 14 bases remaining between them. Germline CDR1 and CDR2: MDHEN and SYDVKM. Source material: blood. The TCR comes from a woman aged 40 to 50 with Graves' hyperthyroidism. The chain links TRBV28 to TRBJ2-1; the D gene is possibly TRBD1 (5 bases). In DNA form, the CDR3 reads TGTGCCAGCAGTGAGGCCAGGGCAGGTGAGCAGTTCTTC. It yields the protein CASSEARAGEQFF.